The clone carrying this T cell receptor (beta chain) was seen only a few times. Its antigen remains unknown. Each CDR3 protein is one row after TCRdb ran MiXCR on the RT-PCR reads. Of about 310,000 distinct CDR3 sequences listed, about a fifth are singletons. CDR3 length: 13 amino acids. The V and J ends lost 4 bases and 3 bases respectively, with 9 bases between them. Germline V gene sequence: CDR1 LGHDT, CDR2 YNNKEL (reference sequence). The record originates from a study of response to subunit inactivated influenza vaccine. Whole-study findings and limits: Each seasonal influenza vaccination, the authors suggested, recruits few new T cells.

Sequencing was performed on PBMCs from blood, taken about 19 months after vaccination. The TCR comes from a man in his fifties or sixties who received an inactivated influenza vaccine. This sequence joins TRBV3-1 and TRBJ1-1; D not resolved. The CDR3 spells CASSLLGDTEAFF. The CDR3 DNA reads TGTGCCAGCAGCCTTCTTGGCGACACTGAAGCTTTCTTT. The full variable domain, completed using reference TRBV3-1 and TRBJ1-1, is DTAVSQTPKYLVTQMGNDKSIKCEQNLGHDTMYWYKQDSKKFLKIMFSYNNKELIINETVPNRFSPKSPDKAHLNLHINSLELGDSAVYFCASSLLGDTEAFFGQGTRLTVV.